A selection of T cell receptor beta chains follows, all from one sample in a study of cytomegalovirus exposure and HLA in healthy donors. Repertoires were generated with immunoSEQ multiplex PCR, while TCRdb's copy carries only in-frame clones and drops some. The table includes 150,000 to 200,000 clones, roughly four fifths detected once. Specimen: PBMCs. The receptors were sampled from a woman aged 25 to 39 in good health and CMV-seropositive. Each CDR3 is given with its conserved first and last residue. Fields, in order: clone size, D gene, V gene, J gene, CDR3 protein, CDR3 DNA. D genes are given only for firm matches. Size tells how often a clone was seen (once, few, many) or the class of an expanded clone, and some rows leave it out.

NA,NA,TRBV11-2,TRBJ2-3,CASSRLDTQYF,TGTGCCAGCAGCCGTCTGGATACGCAGTATTTT
NA,TRBD1,TRBV5-4,TRBJ1-6,CASSPSTGVRNSPLHF,TGTGCCAGCAGCCCCAGCACAGGGGTCCGTAATTCACCCCTCCACTTT
few,TRBD1,TRBV15,TRBJ1-3,CATSRAGTGGNTIYF,TGTGCCACCAGCAGGGCCGGGACAGGGGGAAACACCATATATTTT
few,NA,TRBV9,TRBJ2-2,CASSGPYTGELFF,TGTGCCAGCAGCGGGCCTTACACCGGGGAGCTGTTTTTT
NA,NA,TRBV19,TRBJ2-7,CASSIVPGAQRPSEQYF,TGTGCCAGTAGTATAGTCCCTGGGGCCCAACGGCCATCCGAGCAGTACTTC
NA,TRBD2,TRBV9,TRBJ2-1,CASSPRLAVDEQFF,TGTGCCAGCAGCCCACGTCTAGCGGTCGATGAGCAGTTCTTC
NA,NA,TRBV6-5,TRBJ1-2,CASSYTGFIGYTF,TGTGCCAGCAGTTACACCGGGTTTATTGGCTACACCTTC
NA,NA,TRBV9,TRBJ2-1,CASSVGLLGGAQSDEQFF,TGTGCCAGCAGCGTAGGATTGCTTGGCGGGGCTCAAAGCGATGAGCAGTTCTTC
NA,NA,TRBV13,TRBJ2-1,CASSLAGEGGVEQFF,TGTGCCAGCAGCTTAGCGGGAGAAGGTGGGGTTGAGCAGTTCTTC
NA,TRBD2,TRBV19,TRBJ2-1,CASSDYPGLAGVYEQFF,TGTGCCAGTAGTGACTACCCGGGACTAGCGGGAGTCTATGAGCAGTTCTTC
NA,NA,TRBV5-1,TRBJ2-5,CASSLPGEETQYF,TGCGCCAGCAGCTTGCCTGGAGAAGAGACCCAGTACTTC
NA,NA,TRBV11-3,TRBJ1-1,CASSIGTYTEAFF,TGTGCCAGCAGCATCGGGACTTACACTGAAGCTTTCTTT
NA,NA,TRBV6-1,TRBJ1-1,CATRDTLRRNTEAFF,TGTGCCACAAGGGACACCTTAAGACGGAACACTGAAGCTTTCTTT
few,TRBD1,TRBV28,TRBJ2-7,CASSQTSTGNYEQYF,TGTGCCAGCAGTCAAACTTCGACAGGGAACTACGAGCAGTACTTC
NA,NA,TRBV19,TRBJ1-1,CASIPSGGTEAFF,TGTGCCAGTATTCCCAGCGGGGGGACTGAAGCTTTCTTT
NA,NA,TRBV25-1,TRBJ1-4,CATRVGGEKLFF,TGTGCCACCAGAGTAGGGGGTGAAAAACTGTTTTTT
NA,TRBD1,TRBV7-6,TRBJ1-3,CASSLGQIVGNTIYF,TGTGCCAGCAGCCTGGGACAGATAGTCGGAAACACCATATATTTT
NA,NA,TRBV28,TRBJ1-1,CATITLNTEAFF,TGTGCCACCATCACTCTGAACACTGAAGCTTTCTTT
NA,TRBD1,TRBV7-8,TRBJ2-7,CASSSRQGIGNEQYF,TGTGCCAGCAGCTCCCGACAGGGGATAGGGAACGAGCAGTACTTC
NA,TRBD1,TRBV28,TRBJ2-6,CASSWTGTGNSEPSSGANVLTF,TGTGCCAGCAGTTGGACCGGGACAGGGAATTCCGAACCCTCGTCTGGGGCCAACGTCCTGACTTTC
NA,NA,TRBV6-6,TRBJ2-3,CASSLQTDTQYF,TGTGCCAGCAGCCTACAGACAGATACGCAGTATTTT
NA,NA,TRBV2,TRBJ1-4,CATHLRKTNEKLFF,TGTGCCACACACCTCAGAAAAACTAATGAAAAACTGTTTTTT
NA,TRBD1,TRBV7-6,TRBJ2-1,CASSLGTGYNEQFF,TGTGCCAGCAGCTTAGGGACAGGGTACAATGAGCAGTTCTTC
NA,TRBD1,TRBV5-4,TRBJ2-1,CASSLPRTGYNEQFF,TGTGCCAGCAGCTTGCCCCGGACAGGGTACAATGAGCAGTTCTTC
few,TRBD2,TRBV7-9,TRBJ2-5,CASSLAQRGRQETQYF,TGTGCCAGCAGCTTAGCGCAGCGGGGGCGACAAGAGACCCAGTACTTC
NA,NA,TRBV5-1,TRBJ2-5,CASSLNTGLETQYF,TGCGCCAGCAGCTTAAATACAGGGTTGGAGACCCAGTACTTC
NA,NA,TRBV6-1,TRBJ1-6,CASSEVRYSPLHF,TGTGCCAGCAGTGAAGTTCGGTATTCACCCCTCCACTTT
NA,NA,TRBV7-8,TRBJ2-3,CASTSARTDTQYF,TGTGCCAGCACCTCCGCGCGCACAGATACGCAGTATTTT
NA,TRBD1,TRBV30,TRBJ1-1,CAWSDIRDRDFNMNTEAFF,TGTGCCTGGAGCGATATAAGGGACAGGGATTTTAACATGAACACTGAAGCTTTCTTT
NA,TRBD1,TRBV30,TRBJ1-5,CAWSRTGRRNQPQHF,TGTGCCTGGAGTCGGACAGGGAGGAGAAATCAGCCCCAGCATTTT
NA,TRBD1,TRBV7-8,TRBJ1-2,CASRGTGMGGYTF,TGTGCCAGCAGAGGGACAGGGATGGGTGGCTACACCTTC
NA,NA,TRBV2,TRBJ1-1,CASSEISTGIGTEAFF,TGTGCCAGCAGTGAAATTTCGACAGGCATAGGAACTGAAGCTTTCTTT
NA,TRBD2,TRBV6-5,TRBJ2-3,CASSSLAGVTDTQYF,TGTGCCAGCAGTTCCCTAGCGGGAGTCACAGATACGCAGTATTTT
once,NA,TRBV9,TRBJ1-2,CASSVADGGGYTF,TGTGCCAGCAGCGTAGCCGACGGCGGAGGCTACACCTTC
once,TRBD1,TRBV28,TRBJ2-7,CASSQDRREQYF,TGTGCCAGCAGTCAGGACAGGCGCGAGCAGTACTTC
NA,TRBD1,TRBV7-9,TRBJ1-1,CASSLALEDRDTEAFF,TGTGCCAGCAGCTTAGCGCTAGAGGACAGGGACACTGAAGCTTTCTTT
few,TRBD1,TRBV27,TRBJ2-7,CASTSGQGSYEQYF,TGTGCCAGCACCTCGGGACAGGGCTCCTACGAGCAGTACTTC